This TCR beta chain was retrieved from a study of T cells in Graves' hyperthyroidism and ophthalmopathy. The study, taken as a whole, reports: Most expanded thyroid clonotypes above 0.001 also appeared in blood.

Orbital computed tomography, thyroid ultrasound, serum thyroxine and TRAb, and clinical symptoms together informed the diagnoses. Germline loops: CDR1 MNHEY, CDR2 SVGEGT. The V and J ends lost 6 bases and 9 bases, in that order; junction bases with no gene match: 10. The CDR3 loop spans 14 amino acids. Amplified TCR beta CDR3 regions came from RNA transcripts. The HTBI primer set drove a first-round RT-PCR of the TCR CDR3. TCRdb passed the multiplex PCR reads through MiXCR, listing each CDR3 protein once. The data show about 600,000 distinct CDR3 sequences, roughly a sixth seen once. This clonotype was observed many times. What it binds is not known.

The gene calls are TRBV6-2 or TRBV6-3 and TRBJ2-3, with TRBD1 matching over 9 bases. The sample was blood. The clonotype comes from a woman between 35 and 50 years old with Graves' ophthalmopathy. DNA for the CDR3: TGTGCCAGCAGCTTACAGGGGGCAGATCGGACGCAGTATTTT. It specifies CASSLQGADRTQYF.